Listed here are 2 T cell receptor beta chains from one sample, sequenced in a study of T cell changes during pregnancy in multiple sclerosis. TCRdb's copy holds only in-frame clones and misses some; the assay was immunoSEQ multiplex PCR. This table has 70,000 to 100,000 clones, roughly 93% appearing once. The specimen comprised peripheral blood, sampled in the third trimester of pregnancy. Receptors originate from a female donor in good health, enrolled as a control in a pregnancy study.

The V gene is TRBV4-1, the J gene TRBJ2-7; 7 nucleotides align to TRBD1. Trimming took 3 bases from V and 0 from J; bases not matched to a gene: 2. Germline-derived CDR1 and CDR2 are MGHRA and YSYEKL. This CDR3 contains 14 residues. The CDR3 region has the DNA TGCGCCAGCAGCCATCGGGACAGCTCCTACGAGCAGTACTTC. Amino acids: CASSHRDSSYEQYF.

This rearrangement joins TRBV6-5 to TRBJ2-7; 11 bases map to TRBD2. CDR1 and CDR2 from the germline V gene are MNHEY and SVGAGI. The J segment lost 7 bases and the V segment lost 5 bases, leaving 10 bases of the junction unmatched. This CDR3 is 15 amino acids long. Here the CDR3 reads CASSRGLAGIGEQYF. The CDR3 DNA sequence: TGTGCCAGCAGTCGTGGACTAGCGGGTATTGGGGAGCAGTACTTC.